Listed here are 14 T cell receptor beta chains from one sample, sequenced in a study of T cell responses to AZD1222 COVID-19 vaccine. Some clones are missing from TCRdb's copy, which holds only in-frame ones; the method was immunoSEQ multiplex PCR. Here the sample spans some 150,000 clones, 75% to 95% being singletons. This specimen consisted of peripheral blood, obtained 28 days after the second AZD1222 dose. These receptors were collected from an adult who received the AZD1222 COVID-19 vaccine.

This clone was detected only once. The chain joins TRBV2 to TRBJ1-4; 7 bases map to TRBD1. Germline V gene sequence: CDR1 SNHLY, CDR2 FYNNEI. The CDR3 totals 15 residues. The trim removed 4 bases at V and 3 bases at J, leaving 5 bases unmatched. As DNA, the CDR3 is TGTGCCAGCAGTGTAAGACAGGGATCTAATGAAAAACTGTTTTTT. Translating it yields CASSVRQGSNEKLFF.

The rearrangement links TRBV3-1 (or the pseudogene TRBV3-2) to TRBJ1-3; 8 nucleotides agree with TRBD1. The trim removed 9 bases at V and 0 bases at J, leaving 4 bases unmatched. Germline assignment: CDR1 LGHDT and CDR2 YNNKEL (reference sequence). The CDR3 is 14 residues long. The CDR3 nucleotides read TGTGCCAGTAAGGACAGGGACTCTGGAAACACCATATATTTT. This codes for CASKDRDSGNTIYF.

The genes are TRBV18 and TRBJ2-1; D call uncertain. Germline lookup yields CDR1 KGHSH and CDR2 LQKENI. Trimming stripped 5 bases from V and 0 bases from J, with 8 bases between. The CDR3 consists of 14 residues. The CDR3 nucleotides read TGTGCCAGCTCAAGCCTGCGCTCCTACAATGAGCAGTTCTTC. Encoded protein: CASSSLRSYNEQFF.

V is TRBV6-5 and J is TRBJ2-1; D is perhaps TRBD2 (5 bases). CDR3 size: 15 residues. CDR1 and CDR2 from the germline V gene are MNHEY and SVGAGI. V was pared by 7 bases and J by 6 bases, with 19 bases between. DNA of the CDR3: TGTGCCAGCACACGGGGAAGGGCTCACGGCAATGAGCAGTTCTTC. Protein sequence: CASTRGRAHGNEQFF.

This CDR3 reads CASSQAPTGKAQPQHF. The CDR3 coding sequence is TGCGCCAGCAGCCAAGCCCCAACAGGGAAGGCACAGCCCCAGCATTTT. The chain joins TRBV4-1 to TRBJ1-5, with D maybe TRBD1 (6 bases). The CDR3 extends over 16 amino acids. V was trimmed by 1 base and J by 7 bases, leaving 17 bases between them. Germline CDR1 reads MGHRA; CDR2 reads YSYEKL.

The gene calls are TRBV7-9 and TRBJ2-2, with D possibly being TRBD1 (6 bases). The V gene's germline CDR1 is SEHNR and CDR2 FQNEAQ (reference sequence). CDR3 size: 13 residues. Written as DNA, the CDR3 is TGTGCTTCGAAGGGGGCGAACACCGGGGAGCTGTTTTTT. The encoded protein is CASKGANTGELFF.

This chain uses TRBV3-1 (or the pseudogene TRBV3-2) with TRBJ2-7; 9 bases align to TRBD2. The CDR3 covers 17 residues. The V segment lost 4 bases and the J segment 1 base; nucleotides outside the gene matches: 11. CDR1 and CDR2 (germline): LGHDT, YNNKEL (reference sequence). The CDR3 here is CASSRIAGVTASYEQYF. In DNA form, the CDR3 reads TGTGCCAGCAGCCGAATAGCGGGAGTTACCGCGTCCTACGAGCAGTACTTC.

Written as DNA, the CDR3 is TGCAGCGTTGTCCCGGGACAGGGGGCTGATGGCTACACCTTC. It translates to CSVVPGQGADGYTF. The chain employs TRBV29-1 and TRBJ1-2, with 12 bases fitting TRBD1. This CDR3 comprises 14 residues. Germline loops: CDR1 SQVTM, CDR2 ANQGSEA. The J segment lost 6 bases and the V segment lost 4 bases, leaving 6 bases of the junction unmatched.

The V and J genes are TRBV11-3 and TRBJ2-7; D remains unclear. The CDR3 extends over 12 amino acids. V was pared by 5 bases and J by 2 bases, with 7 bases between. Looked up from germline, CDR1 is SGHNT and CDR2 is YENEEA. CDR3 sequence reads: CASSPPTYEQYF. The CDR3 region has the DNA TGTGCCAGCAGCCCCCCAACCTACGAGCAGTACTTC.

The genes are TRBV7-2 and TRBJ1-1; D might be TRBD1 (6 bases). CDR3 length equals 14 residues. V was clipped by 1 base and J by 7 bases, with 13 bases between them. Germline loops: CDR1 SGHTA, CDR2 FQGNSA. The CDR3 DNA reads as TGTGCCAGCAGCTTAGTTTCGGGGGGCATTGAAGCTTTCTTT. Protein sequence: CASSLVSGGIEAFF.

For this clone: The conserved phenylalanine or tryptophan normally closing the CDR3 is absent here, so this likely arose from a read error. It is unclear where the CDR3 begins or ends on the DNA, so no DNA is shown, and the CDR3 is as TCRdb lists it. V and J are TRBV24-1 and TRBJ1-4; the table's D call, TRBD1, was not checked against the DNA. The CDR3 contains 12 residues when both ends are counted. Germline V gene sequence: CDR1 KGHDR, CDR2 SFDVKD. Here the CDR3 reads CATMFPPWTGRR.

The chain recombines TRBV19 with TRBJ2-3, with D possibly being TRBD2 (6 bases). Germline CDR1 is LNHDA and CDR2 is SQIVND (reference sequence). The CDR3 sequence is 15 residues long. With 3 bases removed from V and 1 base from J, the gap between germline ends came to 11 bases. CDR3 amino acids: CASSIGLLGTDTQYF. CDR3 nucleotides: TGTGCCAGTAGTATCGGACTACTGGGCACAGATACGCAGTATTTT.

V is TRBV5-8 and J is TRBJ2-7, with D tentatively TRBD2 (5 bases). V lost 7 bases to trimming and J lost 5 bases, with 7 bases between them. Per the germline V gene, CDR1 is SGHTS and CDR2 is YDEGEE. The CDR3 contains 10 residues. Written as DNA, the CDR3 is TGTGCCAGCCCGGGGAACGAGCAGTACTTC. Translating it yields CASPGNEQYF.

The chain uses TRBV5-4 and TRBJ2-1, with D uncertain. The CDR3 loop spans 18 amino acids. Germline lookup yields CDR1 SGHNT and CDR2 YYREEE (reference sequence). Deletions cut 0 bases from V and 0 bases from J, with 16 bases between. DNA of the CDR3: TGTGCCAGCAGCTTGGCCGTCAGCAGCGTGAGCTCCTACAATGAGCAGTTCTTC. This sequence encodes CASSLAVSSVSSYNEQFF.